The 28 T cell receptor beta chains listed next were all sequenced from one sample in a study of blood T cells in healthy people across ages. Using a J-beta primer mix together with a sample-barcoded 5' primer, a second PCR was run for about 6 to 12 cycles. TCRdb redid the calling of the 5' RACE reads with MiXCR, one entry per CDR3 protein. Among approximately 800,000 distinct CDR3 sequences listed, approximately 53% were seen once. Specimen: blood. These TCRs come from a man in his forties in good health.

The chain uses TRBV29-1 and TRBJ2-7, with 7 bases that match TRBD1. Trimming at V came to 0 bases and at J to 2 bases, leaving 4 bases not matched to a gene. This CDR3 comprises 14 residues. The germline gives CDR1 SQVTM, CDR2 ANQGSEA. CDR3 nucleotides: TGCAGCGTTGAAGATGGGCAGGGGGCCTACGAGCAGTACTTC. As protein: CSVEDGQGAYEQYF.

CDR3 sequence: CASSREPDTGIDGYTF. The CDR3 DNA reads TGTGCCAGCAGCCGGGAACCCGACACAGGGATTGATGGCTACACCTTC. The chain has TRBV4-2 and TRBJ1-2; perhaps TRBD1 as D (6 bases). V gave up 4 bases and J gave up 6 bases, with 21 bases separating them. Germline values: CDR1 LGHNA, CDR2 YNFKEQ. The CDR3 is made up of 16 amino acids.

The rearrangement uses TRBV12-3 or TRBV12-4 and TRBJ1-2; a possible D gene is TRBD1 (6 bases). V was clipped by 5 bases and J by 4 bases, with 17 bases between them. The CDR3 has 15 residues. The CDR3 region is CASSGTGWQTYGYTF. The CDR3 DNA sequence: TGTGCCAGCAGTGGAACAGGGTGGCAGACCTATGGCTACACCTTC.

A few counts support this clonotype. This rearrangement joins TRBV13 to TRBJ1-2; the D gene is possibly TRBD1 (5 bases). The CDR3 totals 13 residues. Germline V gene sequence: CDR1 PRHDT, CDR2 FYEKMQ (reference sequence). Trimming cost V 5 bases and J 2 bases, with 9 bases left between them. CDR3 bases: TGTGCCAGCAGCGTGGGACTGAACTATGGCTACACCTTC. Translation: CASSVGLNYGYTF. Based on the CDR3 plus reference TRBV13 and TRBJ1-2, the full variable domain is AAGVIQSPRHLIKEKRETATLKCYPIPRHDTVYWYQQGPGQDPQFLISFYEKMQSDKGSIPDRFSAQQFSDYHSELNMSSLELGDSALYFCASSVGLNYGYTFGSGTRLTVV.

The chain links TRBV28 to TRBJ1-5; no definite D call. There are 15 residues in the CDR3. Deletions cut 1 base from V and 1 base from J, with 8 bases between. Germline CDR1 MDHEN, CDR2 SYDVKM. The CDR3: CASSLSWASNQPQHF. In DNA form, the CDR3 reads TGTGCCAGCAGTTTATCGTGGGCAAGCAATCAGCCCCAGCATTTT.

V is TRBV7-2 and J is TRBJ2-7, with 8 bases that match TRBD2. TRBJ2-5 explains the end of the DNA better; the J call may be wrong. Germline loops: CDR1 SGHTA, CDR2 FQGNSA. CDR3 length equals 15 residues. Written as DNA, the CDR3 is TGTGCCAGCAGCTTAACGCGGGAGGACCCAAAGACCCAGTACTTC. Translated: CASSLTREDPKTQYF.

This clonotype showed up just once. The V call is TRBV7-9, the J call TRBJ2-1; 9 bases map to TRBD1. Trimming at V came to 6 bases and at J to 6 bases, leaving 9 bases not matched to a gene. Germline values: CDR1 SEHNR, CDR2 FQNEAQ (reference sequence). CDR3 length: 15 amino acids. For the CDR3, the DNA is TGTGCCAGCAGACCCGGGACAGGGTCTTTCAATGAGCAGTTCTTC. Translating it yields CASRPGTGSFNEQFF.

This clonotype has a handful of counts. The chain links TRBV28 to TRBJ1-2, with 7 positions matching TRBD1. This CDR3 contains 14 residues. Trimming removed 3 bases from V and 1 base from J; junction bases left unmatched: 2. CDR1 MDHEN and CDR2 SYDVKM come from the germline V gene. CDR3 loop: CASSLGTVNYGYTF. The DNA of the CDR3 is TGTGCCAGCAGTTTGGGGACAGTTAACTATGGCTACACCTTC.

This clonotype was seen ten or more times. V gene TRBV6-6 combines with J gene TRBJ1-2; possibly TRBD1 for D (5 bases). Trimming took 0 bases from V and 3 from J, leaving 14 bases between them. CDR1 and CDR2 from the germline V gene are MNHNY and SVGAGI (reference sequence). The CDR3 contains 16 residues. CDR3: CASSYSGRGTDYGYTF. The CDR3 nucleotides read TGTGCCAGCAGTTACTCGGGAAGGGGAACTGACTATGGCTACACCTTC.

This clonotype was counted a few times. This sequence joins TRBV12-3 or TRBV12-4 and TRBJ1-3; D remains unclear. V lost 3 bases, J lost 0 bases, and 6 bases lay in between. CDR3 length equals 14 residues. CDR3 sequence (DNA): TGTGCCAGCAGTTTCTCGGGCTCTGGAAACACCATATATTTT. Its translation is CASSFSGSGNTIYF.

The V and J genes are TRBV3-1 and TRBJ2-5, with a possible D match to TRBD1 (6 bases). The CDR3 consists of 17 residues. Germline V gene lookup returns CDR1 LGHDT and CDR2 YNNKEL (reference sequence). The germline V and J ends were trimmed by 1 base and 2 bases, with 17 bases remaining between them. The CDR3 DNA follows: TGTGCCAGCAGCCAAGGACAGGCGCCTTTTGTTCAAGAGACCCAGTACTTC. Encoded protein: CASSQGQAPFVQETQYF.

A note on this clonotype: One junction end does not reproduce the germline sequence, and a read error may be involved. J is TRBJ1-2 and V is TRBV5-1; the D gene is possibly TRBD1 (5 bases). The CDR3 loop spans 15 amino acids. CDR1 SGHRS and CDR2 YFSETQ come from the germline V gene. CDR3 sequence reads: CVSSLGREGHDGYTF. In nucleotides, the CDR3 is TGCGTCAGCAGCTTAGGCCGGGAGGGGCATGATGGCTACACCTTC.

The J gene is TRBJ2-3, the V gene TRBV12-3 or TRBV12-4; the match to TRBD1 covers 11 bases. The CDR3 sequence is 15 residues long. Unmatched junction bases numbered 9, after V lost 7 bases and J lost 6 bases. The CDR3 reads CASKGQGVFSDTQYF. The CDR3 DNA is TGTGCCAGCAAGGGACAGGGGGTTTTCAGCGATACGCAGTATTTT.

This sequence joins TRBV7-9 and TRBJ2-1; weak D call: TRBD1 (6 bases). This CDR3 has 15 residues. Germline values: CDR1 SEHNR, CDR2 FQNEAQ (reference sequence). Trimming stripped 3 bases from V and 5 bases from J, with 14 bases between. As DNA, the CDR3 is TGTGCCAGCAGCTTGGGCAGGGGTTTTGACAATGAGCAGTTCTTC. It specifies CASSLGRGFDNEQFF.

This clonotype is a singleton in its sample. The chain joins TRBV11-2 to TRBJ1-2; a weak D match, TRBD1 (5 bases). Trimming shortened V by 2 bases and J by 4 bases, and 23 bases separated the two germline ends. Germline CDR1 SGHAT, CDR2 FQNNGV. This CDR3 is 18 amino acids long. DNA for the CDR3: TGTGCCAGCAGCTTATTGGGGCCGCAGGTCCGAGCGAGCTATGGCTACACCTTC. It encodes CASSLLGPQVRASYGYTF. Based on the CDR3 plus reference TRBV11-2 and TRBJ1-2, the full variable domain is EAGVAQSPRYKIIEKRQSVAFWCNPISGHATLYWYQQILGQGPKLLIQFQNNGVVDDSQLPKDRFSAERLKGVDSTLKIQPAKLEDSAVYLCASSLLGPQVRASYGYTFGSGTRLTVV.

This rearrangement joins TRBV6-5 to TRBJ2-7; D not resolved. The V end was cut by 0 bases, the J end by 0 bases, with 6 bases between. Germline CDR1 reads MNHEY; CDR2 reads SVGAGI. This CDR3 spans 14 amino acids. As DNA, the CDR3 is TGTGCCAGCAGTTACTCACCTCACTCCTACGAGCAGTACTTC. This translates into CASSYSPHSYEQYF.

This clonotype was detected once. The rearrangement links TRBV7-3 to TRBJ2-3, with a possible D match to TRBD2 (7 bases). CDR1 is SGHTA, CDR2 FQGTGA, per germline. Between the trimmed V and J ends, which lost 1 base and 1 base, there was a span of 12 bases. The CDR3 is made up of 16 amino acids. The CDR3 DNA is TGTGCCAGCAGCTTAAGGGGGGGCTTGGGCACAGATACGCAGTATTTT. As protein: CASSLRGGLGTDTQYF.

The gene calls are TRBV25-1 and TRBJ1-2, with TRBD1 matching over 7 bases. This CDR3 is built from 14 residues. With V trimmed by 4 bases and J by 7 bases, 9 bases remained unmatched. Per germline, CDR1 MGHDK and CDR2 SYGVNS. The CDR3 DNA reads TGTGCCAGCAGTGCTAGACAGGGAGGCTGTGGCTACACCTTC. Its protein product is CASSARQGGCGYTF.

The V call is TRBV6-2 or TRBV6-3, the J call TRBJ2-5; TRBD2 might be the D (5 bases). The CDR3 has 14 amino acids. V dropped 2 bases and J dropped 7 bases, with 14 bases sitting between them. Germline V gives CDR1 MNHEY, CDR2 SVGEGT. The CDR3: CASSYDTTRGTQYF. The CDR3 DNA reads as TGTGCCAGCAGTTACGACACGACCCGGGGGACCCAGTACTTC.

The CDR3 spells CASSTGNGDTGELFF. CDR3 bases: TGTGCCAGCAGCACGGGAAATGGGGACACCGGGGAGCTGTTTTTT. This chain links TRBV7-9 with TRBJ2-2; D might be TRBD2 (5 bases). V was cut by 5 bases and J by 3 bases, with 13 bases left in between. CDR3 length equals 15 residues. CDR1 and CDR2 (germline): SEHNR, FQNEAQ (reference sequence).

This clonotype was picked up a small number of times. The chain employs TRBV27 and TRBJ2-7; no definite D call. The germline V gene encodes CDR1 MNHEY and CDR2 SMNVEV (reference sequence). The CDR3 runs 14 residues. Trimming took off 6 bases at V and 4 bases at J, with 16 bases between the two ends. CDR3 loop: CASSSILRPYEQYF. CDR3 in DNA: TGTGCCAGCAGCTCTATCCTAAGACCGTACGAGCAGTACTTC.

This clonotype was detected a few times. The chain couples TRBV28 to TRBJ2-7; 13 nucleotides match TRBD2. V was pared by 4 bases and J by 5 bases, with 11 bases of the junction left unmatched. CDR1 is MDHEN and CDR2 is SYDVKM in the germline V gene. CDR3 length: 17 amino acids. The CDR3 coding sequence is TGTGCCAGCAGTTCACGGACTAGCGGGAGAAGGGTCAACGAGCAGTACTTC. Residues: CASSSRTSGRRVNEQYF.

Comments on this clonotype: At one of its ends the junction is not consistent with the germline gene, which may arise from a read error. The CDR3 spells CASSYSWGVGIARNIQYF. The DNA of the CDR3 is TGTGCCAGCAGTTACTCGTGGGGGGTTGGGATAGCCAGAAACATTCAGTACTTC. The chain recombines TRBV6-2 or TRBV6-3 with TRBJ2-4; perhaps TRBD2 as D (6 bases). The CDR3 loop spans 18 amino acids. In germline, CDR1 is MNHEY, CDR2 SVGEGT.

The CDR3 here is CASSKGGTSCTYEQYF. The CDR3, as DNA: TGTGCCAGCAGCAAAGGCGGGACTAGTTGCACCTACGAGCAGTACTTC. The chain carries TRBV21-1 and TRBJ2-5; the table assigns TRBD2, which was not confirmed against the DNA. The assigned J gene may be wrong: the sequence end matches TRBJ2-7 better. TRBV21-1 is a recognized pseudogene. The CDR3 extends over 16 amino acids.

This clonotype came up a few times. The chain links TRBV28 to TRBJ2-2, with D possibly TRBD2 on 5 matching bases. Trimming removed 3 bases at V and 5 bases at J, with 13 bases between. The CDR3 totals 15 residues. Germline V gene data show CDR1 as MDHEN and CDR2 as SYDVKM. The CDR3 sequence: CASSFGVASTGELFF. In nucleotides, the CDR3 is TGTGCCAGCAGTTTCGGGGTAGCCTCGACCGGGGAGCTGTTTTTT. The full variable domain, rest sourced from reference TRBV28 and TRBJ2-2, is DVKVTQSSRYLVKRTGEKVFLECVQDMDHENMFWYRQDPGLGLRLIYFSYDVKMKEKGDIPEGYSVSREKKERFSLILESASTNQTSMYLCASSFGVASTGELFFGEGSRLTVL.

The J gene is TRBJ2-1, the V gene TRBV28; possibly TRBD1 or TRBD2 for D (6 bases each). The J call may not be correct, given that the DNA end is closer to TRBJ2-7. Germline CDR1 is MDHEN and CDR2 is SYDVKM. The CDR3 is 16 amino acids. Here the CDR3 reads CASSITGAGHLSEQYF. CDR3 DNA: TGTGCCAGCAGCATCACGGGCGCGGGACACCTGTCCGAGCAGTACTTC.

In this sample, this clonotype turned up a few times. The V call is TRBV12-3 or TRBV12-4, the J call TRBJ2-4; 10 bases align to TRBD2. Near its end, the DNA agrees better with TRBJ2-7, so the J call may be wrong. The CDR3 extends over 16 amino acids. CDR3 loop: CASSLFPSGRFGEQYF. CDR3 DNA: TGTGCCAGCAGTTTATTCCCTAGCGGGAGATTTGGCGAGCAGTACTTC.

The rearrangement links TRBV6-2 or TRBV6-3 to TRBJ1-5; 7 nucleotides line up with TRBD1. Germline V gene sequence: CDR1 MNHEY, CDR2 SVGEGT. The CDR3 covers 14 residues. After removal of 5 bases from V and 4 bases from J, the junction contained 5 bases not matched to a gene. In nucleotides, the CDR3 is TGTGCCAGCAGTCACAGGGGCGAGAATCAGCCCCAGCATTTT. It yields the protein CASSHRGENQPQHF.